The 32 T cell receptor beta chains below were found in one sample sequenced in a study of cytomegalovirus exposure and HLA in healthy donors. Primers for the PCR totalled 60 Vbeta and 13 Jbeta. TCRdb's copy holds only in-frame clones and misses some; the assay was immunoSEQ multiplex PCR. The sample records more than 95,000 clones, 81% being singletons. The specimen was PBMCs. The origin of the receptors is a man younger than 35 in good health and CMV-seronegative.

This clone showed up just once. CDR3 sequence: CASSPRLVPGGYTF. In DNA, the CDR3 is TGTGCCAGCAGCCCCCGTTTGGTCCCGGGGGGCTACACCTTC. J is TRBJ1-2 and V is TRBV7-9; no reliable D call. Germline CDR1 is SEHNR and CDR2 is FQNEAQ (reference sequence). Deletions cut 5 bases from V and 8 bases from J, with 18 bases between. The CDR3 is made up of 14 amino acids. Complete variable domain (other parts from reference TRBV7-9 and TRBJ1-2): DTGVSQNPRHKITKRGQNVTFRCDPISEHNRLYWYRQTLGQGPEFLTYFQNEAQLEKSRLLSDRFSAERPKGSFSTLEIQRTEQGDSAMYLCASSPRLVPGGYTFGSGTRLTVV.

This chain connects TRBV6-5 to TRBJ2-1; no reliable D call. This CDR3 has 14 residues. Deletions cut 2 bases from V and 2 bases from J, with 7 bases between. The germline gives CDR1 MNHEY, CDR2 SVGAGI. CDR3 region: CASSYGPPYNEQFF. CDR3 DNA: TGTGCCAGCAGTTACGGCCCCCCCTACAATGAGCAGTTCTTC.

J is TRBJ2-5 and V is TRBV29-1; 11 bases are shared with TRBD1. Trimming removed 4 bases from V and 5 bases from J; junction bases left unmatched: 27. There are 21 residues in the CDR3. CDR1 is SQVTM and CDR2 is ANQGSEA in the germline V gene. CDR3 in DNA: TGCAGCGTTGCCCGCCCCCGGGACAGGGGGTTCGTAGGGGGCCGCGGGGAGACCCAGTACTTC. It is translated as CSVARPRDRGFVGGRGETQYF.

The V gene is TRBV12-5, the J gene TRBJ1-1; D might be TRBD1 (5 bases). The V end lost 0 bases, the J end lost 4 bases, and 9 bases lay between the germline ends. The CDR3 is 14 residues long. Germline lookup yields CDR1 LGHNT and CDR2 FRNRAP. This CDR3 reads CASGLVRGGTEAFF. In nucleotides, the CDR3 is TGTGCTAGTGGTTTGGTACGGGGGGGCACTGAAGCTTTCTTT.

The rearrangement links TRBV29-1 to TRBJ1-1; the D is unclear. Germline V gene sequence: CDR1 SQVTM, CDR2 ANQGSEA. V lost 7 bases, J lost 10 bases, and 19 bases lay in between. This CDR3 is 12 amino acids long. This chain's CDR3 is CSASTGYEVAFF. DNA of the CDR3: TGCAGCGCCAGCACGGGGTACGAAGTAGCTTTCTTT.

The chain joins TRBV14 to TRBJ2-1; a possible D gene is TRBD2 (5 bases). With 2 bases removed from V and 9 bases from J, the gap between germline ends came to 11 bases. This CDR3 is 13 amino acids long. Germline CDR1 reads SGHDN; CDR2 reads FVKESK. The CDR3 sequence: CASSQRLAGEQFF. The CDR3 DNA follows: TGTGCCAGCAGCCAAAGGCTAGCTGGTGAGCAGTTCTTC.

This clone was seen just once. This chain uses TRBV18 with TRBJ1-2; maybe TRBD1 (5 bases). Germline values: CDR1 KGHSH, CDR2 LQKENI. This CDR3 is built from 13 residues. The V and J ends lost 5 bases and 3 bases respectively, with 10 bases between them. The CDR3 spells CASSSSRDYGYTF. The CDR3 DNA follows: TGTGCCAGCTCATCTTCCAGGGACTATGGCTACACCTTC.

This rearrangement joins TRBV27 to TRBJ2-5, with a tentative D call TRBD2 (6 bases). Germline CDR1 MNHEY, CDR2 SMNVEV (reference sequence). The CDR3 loop spans 14 amino acids. With 4 bases removed from V and 1 base from J, the gap between germline ends came to 10 bases. CDR3 DNA sequence: TGTGCCAGCAGTTCTGGGACTGCCCAAGAGACCCAGTACTTC. It encodes CASSSGTAQETQYF.

This sequence joins TRBV11-2 and TRBJ2-7, with 8 bases aligning to TRBD2. Germline V gene data show CDR1 as SGHAT and CDR2 as FQNNGV. The CDR3 length is 15 residues. The V and J ends lost 2 bases and 3 bases, in that order; junction bases with no gene match: 6. In DNA, the CDR3 is TGTGCCAGCAGCTTATCGGGCGGGGGGTACTACGAGCAGTACTTC. Its translation: CASSLSGGGYYEQYF.

J is TRBJ2-7 and V is TRBV6-6; TRBD1 matches at 7 bases. CDR1 is MNHNY, CDR2 SVGAGI, per germline (reference sequence). With V trimmed by 1 base and J by 2 bases, 2 bases remained unmatched. The CDR3 is 14 amino acids. CDR3 in amino acids: CASSYLTGPYEQYF. CDR3 nucleotide sequence: TGTGCCAGCAGTTACTTGACAGGGCCCTACGAGCAGTACTTC.

This chain's CDR3 is CASSLSGYPSYNEQFF. The DNA for the CDR3 is TGTGCCAGCAGCTTATCGGGGTACCCATCCTACAATGAGCAGTTCTTC. V and J are TRBV5-6 and TRBJ2-1, with a possible D match to TRBD2 (5 bases). Germline V gene lookup returns CDR1 SGHDT and CDR2 YYEEEE. The CDR3 runs to 16 residues. With 2 bases removed from V and 1 base from J, the gap between germline ends came to 13 bases. The full variable domain, in which reference TRBV5-6 and TRBJ2-1 provide the parts outside the CDR3, is DAGVTQSPTHLIKTRGQQVTLRCSPKSGHDTVSWYQQALGQGPQFIFQYYEEEERQRGNFPDRFSGHQFPNYSSELNVNALLLGDSALYLCASSLSGYPSYNEQFFGPGTRLTVL.

The V gene is TRBV5-4, the J gene TRBJ2-5; 10 nucleotides match TRBD1. CDR3 size: 18 residues. The V gene's germline CDR1 is SGHNT and CDR2 YYREEE (reference sequence). Trimming at V came to 4 bases and at J to 7 bases, leaving 19 bases not matched to a gene. The CDR3 sequence: CASSQDRGGLWSEGTQYF. As DNA, the CDR3 is TGTGCCAGCAGCCAGGACAGGGGGGGGTTGTGGAGCGAGGGGACCCAGTACTTC.

V gene TRBV4-2 combines with J gene TRBJ1-5; 8 bases line up with TRBD1. Germline CDR1 and CDR2: LGHNA and YNFKEQ. The CDR3 is made up of 14 amino acids. J was trimmed by 2 bases and V by 4 bases; bases with no gene match: 1. The chain's CDR3 is CASSPTGGNQPQHF. The CDR3, as DNA: TGTGCCAGCAGCCCGACAGGGGGCAATCAGCCCCAGCATTTT.

V gene TRBV7-9 combines with J gene TRBJ2-5, with 10 nucleotides matching TRBD2. The CDR3 runs 17 residues. CDR1 is SEHNR, CDR2 FQNEAQ, per germline (reference sequence). The V gene end was trimmed by 5 bases and the J gene end by 2 bases; junction bases not matched to a gene: 11. The CDR3 sequence: CASSQGMASGGQETQYF. CDR3 bases: TGTGCCAGCAGCCAAGGAATGGCTAGCGGGGGTCAAGAGACCCAGTACTTC.

The J gene is TRBJ2-1, the V gene TRBV6-5, with 13 positions matching TRBD2. After removal of 6 bases from V and 5 bases from J, the junction contained 4 bases not matched to a gene. Germline V gene data show CDR1 as MNHEY and CDR2 as SVGAGI. The CDR3 contains 15 residues. CDR3 region: CASSQLAGGDNEQFF. CDR3 DNA sequence: TGTGCCAGCAGCCAACTAGCGGGGGGGGACAATGAGCAGTTCTTC.

J is TRBJ2-7 and V is TRBV9; TRBD1 might be the D (5 bases). V lost 3 bases and J 3 bases, leaving 16 bases between the germline ends. Germline V gives CDR1 SGDLS, CDR2 YYNGEE. This CDR3 has 15 amino acids. The CDR3 region is CASSEGWQGIYEQYF. CDR3 nucleotides: TGTGCCAGCAGCGAGGGCTGGCAGGGAATCTACGAGCAGTACTTC.

V gene TRBV27 combines with J gene TRBJ2-1, with 10 bases lining up with TRBD2. In germline, CDR1 is MNHEY, CDR2 SMNVEV (reference sequence). CDR3 length: 16 residues. Unmatched junction bases numbered 9, after V lost 2 bases and J lost 8 bases. The CDR3 DNA follows: TGTGCCAGCAGTTTAGGGCCGGCTAGCGGGGGTTATGAGCAGTTCTTC. Protein: CASSLGPASGGYEQFF.

The CDR3 sequence is CASSILLDSREQYF. CDR3 in DNA: TGTGCCAGCAGCATCCTCCTTGACAGTCGCGAGCAGTACTTC. The chain uses TRBV7-2 and TRBJ2-7; a weak D match, TRBD1 (5 bases). This CDR3 contains 14 residues. Trimming left V 5 bases short and J 6 bases short, with 17 bases between. Looked up from germline, CDR1 is SGHTA and CDR2 is FQGNSA.

This chain joins TRBV10-3 and TRBJ2-7; 10 bases agree with TRBD2. CDR1 is ENHRY, CDR2 SYGVKD, per germline. The CDR3 length is 18 residues. V was clipped by 4 bases and J by 3 bases; unmatched bases: 15. The chain's CDR3 is CAISGVSGGALKVYEQYF. As DNA, the CDR3 is TGTGCCATCAGTGGGGTAAGCGGGGGGGCCCTGAAAGTCTACGAGCAGTACTTC.

The V gene is TRBV7-9, the J gene TRBJ2-2, with a weak D call TRBD2 (6 bases). The CDR3 is made up of 12 amino acids. Trimming cost V 4 bases and J 6 bases, with 6 bases left between them. Per germline, CDR1 SEHNR and CDR2 FQNEAQ (reference sequence). CDR3 in amino acids: CASSSGAGELFF. Written as DNA, the CDR3 is TGTGCCAGCAGCTCGGGGGCCGGGGAGCTGTTTTTT.

The V and J genes are TRBV15 and TRBJ2-1, with D uncertain. V lost 4 bases and J 0 bases, leaving 10 bases between the germline ends. The germline V gene encodes CDR1 LNHNV and CDR2 YYDKDF (reference sequence). The CDR3 length is 15 residues. This CDR3 is CATSTNGDSYNEQFF. The CDR3 DNA follows: TGTGCCACCAGCACTAACGGTGACTCCTACAATGAGCAGTTCTTC.

V and J are TRBV7-3 and TRBJ2-1, with D perhaps TRBD2 (6 bases). This CDR3 spans 16 amino acids. Germline values: CDR1 SGHTA, CDR2 FQGTGA. The V end lost 2 bases, the J end lost 0 bases, and 11 bases lay between the germline ends. In nucleotides, the CDR3 is TGTGCCAGCAGCTTACAGCCTAGCGCCTCCTACAATGAGCAGTTCTTC. This gives the protein CASSLQPSASYNEQFF.

V usage is TRBV27 and J usage is TRBJ2-1; TRBD1 might be the D (5 bases). Germline V gene sequence: CDR1 MNHEY, CDR2 SMNVEV (reference sequence). The CDR3 has 15 residues. Trimming took 4 bases from V and 2 from J, leaving 12 bases between them. The CDR3 loop reads CASSSLKGAYNEQFF. CDR3 nucleotides: TGTGCCAGCAGTTCCCTAAAAGGGGCCTACAATGAGCAGTTCTTC.

This clone was seen a handful of times. The genes are TRBV27 and TRBJ2-7, with a weak D call TRBD1 (6 bases). The CDR3 runs to 15 residues. Trimming pared 4 bases from V and 0 bases from J, leaving 13 bases between. Germline V gene lookup returns CDR1 MNHEY and CDR2 SMNVEV (reference sequence). DNA for the CDR3: TGTGCCAGCAGTTCGAAGTCAGGGGTCTCCTACGAGCAGTACTTC. It encodes CASSSKSGVSYEQYF.

The chain joins TRBV7-3 to TRBJ2-7; 8 bases match TRBD1. V lost 3 bases, J lost 4 bases, and 5 bases stayed unmatched. The CDR3 loop spans 14 amino acids. Germline V gene sequence: CDR1 SGHTA, CDR2 FQGTGA. The CDR3 DNA follows: TGTGCCAGCAGCTTGACAGGGGCAGCGTACGAGCAGTACTTC. Translation: CASSLTGAAYEQYF.

This chain joins TRBV7-9 and TRBJ2-2; 10 positions match TRBD1. The V and J ends lost 3 bases and 7 bases, in that order; junction bases with no gene match: 5. The germline V gene has CDR1 SEHNR and CDR2 FQNEAQ (reference sequence). The CDR3 consists of 15 residues. CDR3 in amino acids: CASSLDRGYVGELFF. Written as DNA, the CDR3 is TGTGCCAGCAGCTTGGACAGGGGGTATGTCGGGGAGCTGTTTTTT. Variable domain in full (rest from reference TRBV7-9 and TRBJ2-2): DTGVSQNPRHKITKRGQNVTFRCDPISEHNRLYWYRQTLGQGPEFLTYFQNEAQLEKSRLLSDRFSAERPKGSFSTLEIQRTEQGDSAMYLCASSLDRGYVGELFFGEGSRLTVL.

In its sample, this clone was seen once. The chain uses TRBV19 and TRBJ1-1, with D unresolved. Germline V lookup: CDR1 LNHDA, CDR2 SQIVND (reference sequence). V lost 5 bases and J 7 bases, leaving 11 bases between the germline ends. The CDR3 is made up of 12 amino acids. The CDR3 sequence is CASSPGEIEAFF. DNA of the CDR3: TGTGCCAGTAGTCCCGGGGAAATTGAAGCTTTCTTT.

V gene TRBV29-1 combines with J gene TRBJ1-5; the D gene is possibly TRBD1 (6 bases). The CDR3 covers 12 residues. Per the germline V gene, CDR1 is SQVTM and CDR2 is ANQGSEA. Trimming removed 4 bases at V and 7 bases at J, with 11 bases between. CDR3 coding DNA: TGCAGCGTTGCAGGGGATGGGCAGCCCCAGCATTTT. Protein: CSVAGDGQPQHF. The full variable domain, its missing parts supplied by reference TRBV29-1 and TRBJ1-5, is SAVISQKPSRDICQRGTSLTIQCQVDSQVTMMFWYRQQPGQSLTLIATANQGSEATYESGFVIDKFPISRPNLTFSTLTVSNMSPEDSSIYLCSVAGDGQPQHFGDGTRLSIL.

The rearrangement joins TRBV29-1 to TRBJ1-2; D not certain. V was trimmed by 5 bases and J by 2 bases, leaving 9 bases between them. The CDR3 totals 12 residues. The germline V gene encodes CDR1 SQVTM and CDR2 ANQGSEA. For the CDR3, the DNA is TGCAGCGTTTCAAATCCAAACTATGGCTACACCTTC. It is translated as CSVSNPNYGYTF.

The rearrangement uses TRBV7-2 and TRBJ2-1; 9 bases match TRBD1. The junction had 13 bases not matched to a gene; V was cut back by 2 bases and J by 5 bases. The CDR3 is 18 amino acids. Germline V gene data show CDR1 as SGHTA and CDR2 as FQGNSA. The DNA of the CDR3 is TGTGCCAGCAGCTTAATTTGGTCCGGGACAGGGTACGACAATGAGCAGTTCTTC. The encoded protein is CASSLIWSGTGYDNEQFF.

The V gene is TRBV27, the J gene TRBJ1-6; tentative D call: TRBD1 (6 bases). The CDR3 runs 16 residues. V lost 1 base to trimming and J lost 7 bases, with 14 bases between them. Germline V CDR1 and CDR2: MNHEY, SMNVEV (reference sequence). The CDR3 protein is CASSLWGLSQNSPLHF. The CDR3 bases are TGTGCCAGCAGTTTATGGGGGCTCAGTCAGAATTCACCCCTCCACTTT.

The CDR3 sequence: CASSLGGTQYF. The CDR3 coding sequence is TGTGCCAGCAGCTTAGGCGGGACCCAGTACTTC. The chain joins TRBV7-2 to TRBJ2-5, with D unresolved. The CDR3 sequence is 11 residues long. V gave up 1 base and J gave up 7 bases, with 4 bases separating them. The germline V gene encodes CDR1 SGHTA and CDR2 FQGNSA.